Each of the 24 T cell receptor beta chains below was sequenced from the same sample in a study of Tregs in tolerant kidney transplant recipients. Here immunoSEQ multiplex PCR was the method, and the copy in TCRdb shows in-frame clones only, minus some. The repertoire holds 200,000 to 300,000 clones, with 84% as singletons. Sequencing was carried out using CD4+ T cells from blood. These receptors all stem from a human donor in good health.

The J gene is TRBJ2-7, the V gene TRBV18, with a tentative D call TRBD2 (6 bases). This CDR3 comprises 14 residues. The V gene's germline CDR1 is KGHSH and CDR2 LQKENI. Between the trimmed V and J ends, which lost 4 bases and 0 bases, there was a span of 10 bases. The CDR3 is CASSRGGYSYEQYF. DNA of the CDR3: TGTGCCAGCTCACGTGGGGGGTACTCCTACGAGCAGTACTTC.

This clone has more than one count but fewer than ten. The chain carries TRBV30 and TRBJ2-5; unclear D gene. CDR1 and CDR2 from the germline V gene are GTSNPN and SVGIG (reference sequence). The length of the CDR3 is 12 residues. Trimming cost V 3 bases and J 1 base, with 6 bases left between them. In nucleotides, the CDR3 is TGTGCCTGGAGCGAGATCCAAGAGACCCAGTACTTC. Translated: CAWSEIQETQYF.

The CDR3: CASSLPSGAVDEQYF. The CDR3 DNA reads TGCGCCAGCAGCTTGCCATCGGGAGCGGTGGACGAGCAGTACTTC. The chain carries TRBV5-1 and TRBJ2-5, with a weak D call TRBD2 (6 bases). The J call is doubtful: the DNA matches TRBJ2-7 better. CDR3 size: 15 residues. In germline, CDR1 is SGHRS, CDR2 YFSETQ.

This clone was counted a few times. This chain links TRBV10-1 with TRBJ2-1, with TRBD2 identical over 8 bases. The CDR3 has 14 amino acids. Germline values: CDR1 WNHNN, CDR2 SYGVQD (reference sequence). V lost 4 bases and J lost 8; bases outside the gene matches: 7. Here the CDR3 DNA reads TGCGCCAGCAGTGGATGGACTAGCCGGGATGAGCAGTTCTTC. Translation: CASSGWTSRDEQFF.

The V gene is TRBV15, the J gene TRBJ1-1, with 7 bases identical to TRBD1. V lost 0 bases, J lost 5 bases, and 9 bases stayed unmatched. Germline V gene sequence: CDR1 LNHNV, CDR2 YYDKDF (reference sequence). CDR3 length: 16 residues. This chain's CDR3 is CATSRDQTGRGTEAFF. In nucleotides, the CDR3 is TGTGCCACCAGCAGAGACCAGACAGGGCGTGGGACTGAAGCTTTCTTT.

As regards this clone: An end of the junction differs from the germline gene, which may be a read error. The same CDR3 can be traced to other DNA sequences in this sample. This sequence joins TRBV5-1 and TRBJ1-1; D gene ambiguous. The CDR3 length is 13 residues. Per germline, CDR1 SGHRS and CDR2 YFSETQ. CDR3 sequence: CASSSKVNTEAFF. The CDR3 coding sequence is TGCGCCAGCAGCTCAAAAGTGAACACTGAGGCTTTCTTT.

The chain combines TRBV29-1 with TRBJ2-1, with a weak D call TRBD2 (5 bases). The CDR3 loop spans 12 amino acids. CDR1 and CDR2 (germline): SQVTM, ANQGSEA. CDR3 bases: TGCGCGGATGGGAGCTCCTACAATGAGCAGTTCTTC. Amino acids: CADGSSYNEQFF.

The chain couples TRBV27 to TRBJ1-4; D is unresolved. The CDR3 extends over 14 amino acids. Trimming removed 6 bases from V and 5 bases from J, with 13 bases in between. Germline V lookup: CDR1 MNHEY, CDR2 SMNVEV (reference sequence). Here the CDR3 DNA reads TGTGCCAGCAGACGACATGGTGACAATGAAAAACTGTTTTTT. It encodes CASRRHGDNEKLFF. The variable domain in full, with the rest retrieved from reference TRBV27 and TRBJ1-4, is EAQVTQNPRYLITVTGKKLTVTCSQNMNHEYMSWYRQDPGLGLRQIYYSMNVEVTDKGDVPEGYKVSRKEKRNFPLILESPSPNQTSLYFCASRRHGDNEKLFFGSGTQLSVL.

This chain uses TRBV5-5 with TRBJ2-7, with TRBD1 as a possible D gene (6 bases). This CDR3 spans 16 amino acids. V lost 3 bases and J 3 bases, leaving 19 bases between the germline ends. Germline V gene sequence: CDR1 SGHKS, CDR2 YYEKEE (reference sequence). Written as DNA, the CDR3 is TGTGCCAGCAGCTCCATTTCCGGGACATCACTCTACGAGCAGTACTTC. Residues: CASSSISGTSLYEQYF. The whole variable domain, filled in from reference TRBV5-5 and TRBJ2-7, reads DAGVTQSPTHLIKTRGQQVTLRCSPISGHKSVSWYQQVLGQGPQFIFQYYEKEERGRGNFPDRFSARQFPNYSSELNVNALLLGDSALYLCASSSISGTSLYEQYFGPGTRLTVT.

This clone was detected only once. For the CDR3, the DNA is TGCGCCAGCAGCCAAGTTCCCATATTGAATACGCAGTATTTT. Residues: CASSQVPILNTQYF. V and J are TRBV4-1 and TRBJ2-3; D call uncertain. V was pared by 1 base and J by 7 bases, with 12 bases between. CDR3 length equals 14 residues. Germline CDR1 and CDR2: MGHRA and YSYEKL.

The chain has TRBV6-6 and TRBJ2-3; 12 bases are shared with TRBD1. The CDR3 has 15 residues. Germline CDR1 MNHNY, CDR2 SVGAGI (reference sequence). J was trimmed by 5 bases and V by 5 bases; bases with no gene match: 5. The CDR3 coding sequence is TGTGCCAGCAGTCCGGGACAGGGGGCCATAGATACGCAGTATTTT. It yields the protein CASSPGQGAIDTQYF.

The rearrangement joins TRBV19 to TRBJ2-2, with TRBD1 matching over 7 bases. This CDR3 has 18 amino acids. With 7 bases clipped from V and 5 bases from J, the junction kept 19 bases outside the gene matches. Germline V gene lookup returns CDR1 LNHDA and CDR2 SQIVND (reference sequence). The CDR3 region has the DNA TGTGCCAGTACCCTAGGACAGGTTCTCAACCCGGGGACCGGGGAGCTGTTTTTT. Its translation is CASTLGQVLNPGTGELFF.

This clone was seen only once. V and J are TRBV7-9 and TRBJ2-3, with no clear D. This CDR3 has 16 amino acids. V was clipped by 1 base and J by 0 bases, with 11 bases between them. Per germline, CDR1 SEHNR and CDR2 FQNEAQ (reference sequence). The CDR3 spells CASSLGSTTSTDTQYF. Written as DNA, the CDR3 is TGTGCCAGCAGCTTAGGTAGCACCACTAGCACAGATACGCAGTATTTT.

The chain links TRBV7-8 to TRBJ1-5; D is unclear. CDR1 and CDR2 (germline): SGHVS, FQNEAQ. The CDR3 extends over 13 amino acids. The V gene lost 0 bases and the J gene lost 7 bases, with 7 bases spanning the gap. CDR3 sequence: CASSLAKIQPQHF. As DNA, the CDR3 is TGTGCCAGCAGCTTAGCGAAAATCCAGCCCCAGCATTTT.

The chain uses TRBV5-1 and TRBJ2-7; D not resolved. This CDR3 has 15 amino acids. Trimming removed 4 bases from V and 7 bases from J, with 21 bases in between. CDR1 is SGHRS, CDR2 YFSETQ, per germline. CDR3 coding DNA: TGCGCCAGCAGCGAACGGGCTCTAGATCCGCAGGAGCAGTACTTC. Its translation: CASSERALDPQEQYF.

The chain uses TRBV20-1 and TRBJ1-1, with 10 bases that match TRBD1. Germline CDR1 is DFQATT and CDR2 is SNEGSKA (reference sequence). This CDR3 spans 10 amino acids. The CDR3 region is CRGQGNEAFF. The CDR3 DNA reads TGCAGGGGACAGGGGAACGAAGCTTTCTTT.

This sequence joins TRBV2 and TRBJ2-1; TRBD1 matches at 11 bases. The CDR3 spans 15 residues. Germline lookup yields CDR1 SNHLY and CDR2 FYNNEI. V lost 4 bases, J lost 8 bases, and 7 bases stayed unmatched. DNA for the CDR3: TGTGCCAGCAGTGGACGGGACAGGGGGATCGATGAGCAGTTCTTC. This encodes CASSGRDRGIDEQFF.

V gene TRBV5-6 combines with J gene TRBJ2-3; 7 nucleotides agree with TRBD1. This CDR3 comprises 13 residues. Germline lookup yields CDR1 SGHDT and CDR2 YYEEEE. V dropped 3 bases and J dropped 4; count of bases not matched to a gene: 2. CDR3 residues: CASSSGTADTQYF. The CDR3 DNA reads as TGTGCCAGCAGCTCCGGGACAGCAGATACGCAGTATTTT.

In the case of this clone: The same CDR3 is also encoded by other DNA sequences in this sample. The rearrangement joins TRBV2 to TRBJ2-5; 9 bases agree with TRBD2. Germline V gene sequence: CDR1 SNHLY, CDR2 FYNNEI. The CDR3 is 15 amino acids. The V and J ends lost 1 base and 2 bases, in that order; junction bases with no gene match: 2. The DNA of the CDR3 is TGTGCCAGCAGTGAAGGGCTAGCGGGACAAGAGACCCAGTACTTC. Translated: CASSEGLAGQETQYF.

The CDR3 region has the DNA TGCAGCGTTGAAGATGTACGACTCCAAGAGACCCAGTACTTC. Amino acid sequence: CSVEDVRLQETQYF. The rearrangement joins TRBV29-1 to TRBJ2-5, with D hard to call. Germline CDR1 reads SQVTM; CDR2 reads ANQGSEA. The CDR3 totals 14 residues. V lost 0 bases to trimming and J lost 1 base, with 9 bases between them.

The genes are TRBV2 and TRBJ2-2; 10 positions match TRBD1. Germline V lookup: CDR1 SNHLY, CDR2 FYNNEI. This CDR3 is 14 amino acids long. The junction had 6 bases not matched to a gene; V was cut back by 8 bases and J by 6 bases. The CDR3 here is CASGDRGYPGELFF. CDR3 coding DNA: TGTGCCAGCGGGGACAGGGGCTATCCCGGGGAGCTGTTTTTT.

This sequence joins TRBV29-1 and TRBJ2-5; D is unclear. CDR1 is SQVTM and CDR2 is ANQGSEA in the germline V gene. The length of the CDR3 is 12 residues. V was cut by 7 bases and J by 3 bases, with 12 bases left in between. Written as DNA, the CDR3 is TGCAGCGCCCTTACTTTGGAAGAGACCCAGTACTTC. Translating it yields CSALTLEETQYF. Full variable domain (outside the CDR3, taken from reference TRBV29-1 and TRBJ2-5): SAVISQKPSRDICQRGTSLTIQCQVDSQVTMMFWYRQQPGQSLTLIATANQGSEATYESGFVIDKFPISRPNLTFSTLTVSNMSPEDSSIYLCSALTLEETQYFGPGTRLLVL.

This clone was seen a single time. This sequence joins TRBV5-8 and TRBJ1-2; unclear D gene. Germline V CDR1 and CDR2: SGHTS, YDEGEE. The CDR3 is 16 amino acids. Trimming removed 1 base at V and 3 bases at J, with 16 bases between. CDR3 DNA: TGTGCCAGCAGCTTGCCCCGGACCTCAAGTGACTATGGCTACACCTTC. This gives the protein CASSLPRTSSDYGYTF. The full variable domain, rest sourced from reference TRBV5-8 and TRBJ1-2, is EAGVTQSPTHLIKTRGQQATLRCSPISGHTSVYWYQQALGLGLQFLLWYDEGEERNRGNFPPRFSGRQFPNYSSELNVNALELEDSALYLCASSLPRTSSDYGYTFGSGTRLTVV.

The rearrangement uses TRBV6-5 and TRBJ2-7; 12 nucleotides agree with TRBD2. CDR3 length equals 15 residues. Germline CDR1 is MNHEY and CDR2 is SVGAGI. Trimming took 6 bases from V and 3 from J; bases not matched to a gene: 6. This chain's CDR3 is CASSRGLAGNYEQYF. In DNA, the CDR3 is TGTGCCAGCAGCAGGGGACTAGCGGGCAACTACGAGCAGTACTTC.